This TCR beta chain was retrieved from a study of radiation and T cells in renal cell carcinoma. The study, taken as a whole, reports: Pretreatment tumor biopsies were lacking, so baseline clonotypes are unknown. In blood, top tumor clones expanded by 2 weeks, shrinking by 4.

Remarks on this clone: Its antigen is currently unknown.

Time point defined: baseline pretreatment blood. Treatment specified: 15 Gy SBRT to primary tumor, nephrectomy 4 weeks later. Serial blood draws occurred at baseline and 2 and 4 weeks post-SBRT. The patient's renal cell carcinoma had clear cell pathology. The CDR3 has 15 residues. Germline CDR1 reads SEHNR; CDR2 reads FQNEAQ (reference sequence). The V gene end was trimmed by 5 bases and the J gene end by 3 bases; junction bases not matched to a gene: 8. Generated by immunoSEQ multiplex PCR, the TCRdb table keeps only in-frame clones and is missing some. This repertoire shows nearly 50,000 clones, 75% to 85% found once; its top ten account for about 33%.

This clonotype was obtained from a woman in her 70s with renal cell carcinoma. The sequenced sample was blood, obtained from a patient whose treatment included radiotherapy and nephrectomy. V is TRBV7-9 and J is TRBJ2-7; 9 bases match TRBD1. CDR3 nucleotides: TGTGCCAGCAGCCATTCCGGGACAGGGAACTACGAGCAGTACTTC. This sequence encodes CASSHSGTGNYEQYF.